This T cell receptor (beta chain) emerged from a study of cytomegalovirus exposure and HLA in healthy donors. Whole-study findings and limits: Most TCR sequences showed up rarely, but some public TCRs showed up in many donors. Some TCR beta chains (more than 150 of them) were listed as cytomegalovirus-associated. Immune exposure was documented only through CMV serostatus.

The length of the CDR3 is 17 residues. V shed 4 bases and J shed 0 bases, with 16 bases lying between them. Germline CDR1 reads MNHEY; CDR2 reads SMNVEV (reference sequence). About this clone: Its matching antigen is unknown.

This PCR relied on a set of 60 Vbeta primers and 13 Jbeta primers. Data came from immunoSEQ multiplex PCR; TCRdb stores just in-frame clones and leaves some out. The sample yields approximately 130,000 clones, roughly 77% seen once. The sample taken for sequencing was PBMCs. The origin of this receptor is a woman aged 40 to 50 in good health and CMV-seropositive. The chain links TRBV27 to TRBJ2-1; possibly TRBD2 for D (5 bases). The DNA for the CDR3 is TGTGCCAGCAGTTACAACCTCGTGGGGAGCTCCTACAATGAGCAGTTCTTC. Its protein is CASSYNLVGSSYNEQFF.